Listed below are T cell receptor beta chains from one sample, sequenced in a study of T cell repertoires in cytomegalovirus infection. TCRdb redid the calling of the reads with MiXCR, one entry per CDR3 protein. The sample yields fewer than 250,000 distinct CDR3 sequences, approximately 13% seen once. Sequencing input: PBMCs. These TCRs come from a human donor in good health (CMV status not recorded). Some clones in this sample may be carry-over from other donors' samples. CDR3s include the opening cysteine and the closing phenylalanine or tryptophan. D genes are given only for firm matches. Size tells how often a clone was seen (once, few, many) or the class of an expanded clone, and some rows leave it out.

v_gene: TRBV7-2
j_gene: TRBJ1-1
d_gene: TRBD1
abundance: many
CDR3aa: CASSSGQGLEAFF
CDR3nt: TGTGCCAGCAGCTCGGGACAGGGGCTCGAAGCTTTCTTT

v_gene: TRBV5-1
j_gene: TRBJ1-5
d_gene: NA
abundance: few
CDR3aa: CASSLDSRSQPQHF
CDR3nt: TGCGCCAGCAGCTTGGACTCCCGAAGCCAGCCCCAGCATTTT

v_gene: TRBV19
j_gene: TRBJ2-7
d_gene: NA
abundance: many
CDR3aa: CASSMNSAYEQYF
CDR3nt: TGTGCCAGTAGTATGAACAGTGCCTACGAGCAGTACTTC

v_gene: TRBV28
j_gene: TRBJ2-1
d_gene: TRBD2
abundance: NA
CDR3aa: CASTMGTSGRRGNEQFF
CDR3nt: TGTGCCAGCACCATGGGGACTAGCGGGAGGAGGGGCAATGAGCAGTTCTTC

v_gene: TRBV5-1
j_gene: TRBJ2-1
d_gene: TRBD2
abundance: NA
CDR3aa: CASSWNSIAGGPVNEQFF
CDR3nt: TGCGCCAGCAGCTGGAATTCGATAGCGGGAGGGCCTGTTAATGAGCAGTTCTTC

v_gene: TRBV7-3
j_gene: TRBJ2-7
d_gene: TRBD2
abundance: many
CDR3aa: CASSLSGGSGDEQYF
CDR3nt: TGTGCCAGCAGCTTATCGGGCGGGAGTGGCGACGAGCAGTACTTC

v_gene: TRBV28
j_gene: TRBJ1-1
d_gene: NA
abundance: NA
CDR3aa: CASSLHLAGGNAEAFF
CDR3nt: TGTGCCAGCAGTCTACACCTAGCGGGGGGGAACGCTGAAGCTTTCTTT

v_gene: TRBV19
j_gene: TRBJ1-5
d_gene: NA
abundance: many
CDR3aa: CASSPTGGLRVGQPQHF
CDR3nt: TGTGCCAGTAGCCCCACGGGAGGCCTCCGGGTTGGTCAGCCCCAGCATTTT

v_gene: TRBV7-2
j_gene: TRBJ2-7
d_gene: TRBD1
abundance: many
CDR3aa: CASSRNRGLYEQYF
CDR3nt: TGTGCCAGCAGCCGTAACAGGGGGCTTTACGAGCAGTACTTC

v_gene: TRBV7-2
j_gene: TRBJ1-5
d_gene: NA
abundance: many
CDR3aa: CASSLWAGTEQPQHF
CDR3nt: TGTGCCAGCAGCTTATGGGCAGGGACGGAGCAGCCCCAGCATTTT

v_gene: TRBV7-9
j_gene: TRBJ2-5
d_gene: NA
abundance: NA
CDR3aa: CASSLGVEYQETQYF
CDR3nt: TGTGCCAGCAGCTTAGGGGTGGAGTACCAAGAGACCCAGTACTTC

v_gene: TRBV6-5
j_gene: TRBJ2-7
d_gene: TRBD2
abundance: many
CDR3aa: CASRGTSGSREQYF
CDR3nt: TGTGCCAGCAGGGGGACTAGCGGGAGTAGGGAGCAGTACTTC

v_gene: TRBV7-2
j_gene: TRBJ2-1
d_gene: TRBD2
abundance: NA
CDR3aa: CASSQGTSGASQQSF
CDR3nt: TGTGCCAGCAGCCAAGGGACTAGTGGGGCCTCCCAGCAGTCCTTC

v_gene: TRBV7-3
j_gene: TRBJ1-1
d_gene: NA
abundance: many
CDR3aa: CASSLWGGPTQAFF
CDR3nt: TGTGCCAGCAGCTTATGGGGGGGCCCGACTCAGGCTTTCTTT

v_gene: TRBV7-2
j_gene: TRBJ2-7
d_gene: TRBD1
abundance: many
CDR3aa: CASSLAQDRAYEQYF
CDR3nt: TGTGCCAGCAGCTTAGCGCAGGACAGGGCCTACGAGCAGTACTTC

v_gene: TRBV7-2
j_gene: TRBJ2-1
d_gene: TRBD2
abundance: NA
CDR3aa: CASSLSGGDYNEPFF
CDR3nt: TGTGCCAGCAGCCTCAGCGGGGGAGACTACAATGAGCCGTTTTTC

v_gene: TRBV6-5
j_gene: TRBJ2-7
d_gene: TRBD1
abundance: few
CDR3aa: CASGQGMLSYEQYF
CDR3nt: TGTGCCAGCGGACAGGGGATGCTCTCCTACGAGCAGTACTTC

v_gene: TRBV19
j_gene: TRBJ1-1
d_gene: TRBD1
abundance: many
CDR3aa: CASSMKGARTEAFF
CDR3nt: TGTGCCAGTAGTATGAAGGGGGCGAGGACTGAAGCTTTCTTT

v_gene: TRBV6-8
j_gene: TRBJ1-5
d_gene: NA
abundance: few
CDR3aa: CASSQDRSRGQPQHF
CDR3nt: TGTGCCAGCAGTCAAGACAGGTCCCGAGGGCAGCCCCAGCATTTT

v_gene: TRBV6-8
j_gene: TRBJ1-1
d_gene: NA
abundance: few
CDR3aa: CASSYSRGPNTEAFF
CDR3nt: TGTGCCAGCAGTTACTCCCGCGGGCCCAACACTGAAGCTTTCTTT

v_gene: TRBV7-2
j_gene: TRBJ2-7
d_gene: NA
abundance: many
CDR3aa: CASIYRGGGGFYEQYF
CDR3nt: TGTGCCAGCATCTACAGGGGTGGGGGGGGTTTCTACGAGCAGTACTTC

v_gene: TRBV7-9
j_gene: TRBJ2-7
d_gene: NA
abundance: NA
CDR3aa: CASSLARDADYEQYF
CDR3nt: TGTGCCAGCAGCTTAGCCAGGGACGCTGACTACGAGCAGTACTTC

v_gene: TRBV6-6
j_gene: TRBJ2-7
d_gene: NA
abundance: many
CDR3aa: CASSPTYEQYF
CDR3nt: TGTGCCAGCAGTCCGACCTACGAGCAGTACTTC

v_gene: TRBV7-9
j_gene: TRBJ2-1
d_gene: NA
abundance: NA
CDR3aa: CASSFNEQFF
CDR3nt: TGTGCCAGTAGCTTCAATGAGCAGTTCTTC

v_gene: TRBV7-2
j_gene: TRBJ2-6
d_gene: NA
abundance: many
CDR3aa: CASSPHEGGANVLTF
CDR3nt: TGTGCCAGCAGCCCCCATGAGGGGGGGGCCAACGTCCTGACTTTC

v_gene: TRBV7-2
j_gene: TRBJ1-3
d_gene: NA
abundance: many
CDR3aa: CASSQYGTDSSSGNTIYF
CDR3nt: TGTGCCAGCAGCCAGTACGGGACGGATTCTAGCTCTGGAAACACCATATATTTT

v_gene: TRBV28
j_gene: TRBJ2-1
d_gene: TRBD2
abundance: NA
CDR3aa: CASWEAGEYNEQFF
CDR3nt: TGTGCCAGCTGGGAGGCGGGAGAATACAATGAGCAGTTCTTC

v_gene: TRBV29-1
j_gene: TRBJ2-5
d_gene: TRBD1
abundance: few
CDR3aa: CSVGTGGFQETQYF
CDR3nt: TGCAGCGTTGGGACAGGGGGATTCCAAGAGACCCAGTACTTC

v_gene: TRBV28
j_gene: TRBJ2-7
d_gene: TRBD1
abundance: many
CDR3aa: CASSPGQGTREQYF
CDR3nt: TGTGCCAGCAGTCCGGGACAGGGGACGAGGGAGCAGTACTTC

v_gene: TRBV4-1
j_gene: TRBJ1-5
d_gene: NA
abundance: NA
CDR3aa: CASSQDPQPQHF
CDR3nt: TGCGCCAGCAGCCAAGATCCCCAGCCCCAGCATTTT

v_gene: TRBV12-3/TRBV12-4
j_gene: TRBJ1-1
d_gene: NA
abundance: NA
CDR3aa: CASSFNWNTEALF
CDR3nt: TGTGCCAGCAGTTTTAACTGGAACACTGAAGCTTTATTT

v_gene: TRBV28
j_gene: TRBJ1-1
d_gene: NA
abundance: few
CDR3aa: CASSPQEGLGTEAFF
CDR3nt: TGTGCCAGCAGTCCCCAGGAGGGGCTTGGCACTGAAGCTTTCTTT

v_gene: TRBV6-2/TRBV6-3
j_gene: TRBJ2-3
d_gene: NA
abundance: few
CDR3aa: CASKAGLTDTQYF
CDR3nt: TGTGCCAGCAAAGCAGGCCTCACAGATACGCAGTATTTT

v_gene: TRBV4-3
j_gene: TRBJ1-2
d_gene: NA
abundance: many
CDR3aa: CASSQEVWDNTYGYTF
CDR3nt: TGCGCCAGCAGCCAAGAGGTCTGGGATAACACCTATGGCTACACCTTC

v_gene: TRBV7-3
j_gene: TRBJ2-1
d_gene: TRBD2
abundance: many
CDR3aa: CASSPQTSGVNNEQFF
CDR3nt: TGTGCCAGCAGCCCTCAGACTAGCGGAGTGAACAATGAGCAGTTCTTC

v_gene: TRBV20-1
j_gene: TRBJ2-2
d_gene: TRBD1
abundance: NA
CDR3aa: CSARGPGGYPGELFF
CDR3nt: TGCAGTGCTAGAGGCCCAGGGGGTTACCCCGGGGAGCTGTTTTTT

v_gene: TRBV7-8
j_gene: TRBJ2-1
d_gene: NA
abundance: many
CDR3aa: CASSLGSRGRGSYNEQFF
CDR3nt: TGTGCCAGCAGCTTAGGATCGAGGGGGAGGGGCTCCTACAATGAGCAGTTCTTC

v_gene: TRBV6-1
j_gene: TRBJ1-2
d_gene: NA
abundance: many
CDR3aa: CASLLPPNYGYTF
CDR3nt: TGTGCCAGCCTTCTGCCCCCTAACTATGGCTACACCTTC

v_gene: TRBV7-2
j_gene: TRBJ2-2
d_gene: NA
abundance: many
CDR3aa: CASSPDPRGQRTGELFF
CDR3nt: TGTGCCAGCAGCCCTGATCCGCGGGGACAGCGGACCGGGGAGCTGTTTTTT

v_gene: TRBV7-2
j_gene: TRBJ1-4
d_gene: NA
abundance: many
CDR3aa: CASSFAGAEEKLFF
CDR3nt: TGTGCCAGCAGCTTTGCGGGCGCGGAAGAAAAACTGTTTTTT

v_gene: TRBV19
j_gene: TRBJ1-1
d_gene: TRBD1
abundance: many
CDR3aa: CASRKPPGQGTNTEAFF
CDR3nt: TGTGCCAGTAGAAAACCCCCCGGACAGGGGACGAACACTGAAGCTTTCTTT

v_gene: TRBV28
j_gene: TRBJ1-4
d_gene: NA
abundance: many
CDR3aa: CASSRVEEKLFF
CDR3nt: TGTGCCAGCAGTCGCGTGGAGGAAAAACTGTTTTTT

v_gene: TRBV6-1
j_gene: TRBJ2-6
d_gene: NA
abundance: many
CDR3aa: CASRKQGSGANVLTF
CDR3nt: TGTGCCAGCAGGAAACAGGGATCTGGGGCCAACGTCCTGACTTTC

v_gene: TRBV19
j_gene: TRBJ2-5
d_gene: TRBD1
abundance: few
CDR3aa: CASSTRRDRYQETQYF
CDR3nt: TGTGCCAGTAGTACCCGACGGGACAGGTACCAAGAGACCCAGTACTTC

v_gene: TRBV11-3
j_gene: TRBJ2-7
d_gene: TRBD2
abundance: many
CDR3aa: CASSLESAGGNEQYF
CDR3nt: TGTGCCAGCAGCTTAGAAAGTGCGGGAGGCAACGAGCAGTACTTC

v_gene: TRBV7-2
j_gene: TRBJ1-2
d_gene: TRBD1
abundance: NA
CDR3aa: CASSLTGYRGRDGYTF
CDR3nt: TGTGCCAGCAGCTTAACGGGTTACAGGGGGAGGGATGGCTACACCTTC